This T cell receptor (beta chain) was captured by sequencing in a study of blood T cell repertoires in COVID-19. Across the whole study: Samples of COVID-19 (acute and convalescent) were obtained from the United States, Italy and Spain. Sources were T cells, B-cell-depleted T cells, or PBMCs; the material itself was cDNA or gDNA.

Seattle patients were enrolled during active infection and followed longitudinally. The germline V and J ends were trimmed by 2 bases and 11 bases, with 17 bases remaining between them. The CDR3 is made up of 14 amino acids. The germline V gene encodes CDR1 MNHEY and CDR2 SVGAGI. Per the study methods: Reference gene primers were amplified, and this amplification served to estimate nucleated cell counts. Sequencing was performed with immunoSEQ multiplex PCR; in TCRdb, only in-frame clones are kept and a portion is missing. D and trimming were read from the DNA, whereas the V and J calls and clone size are those reported in that table. Of 150,000 to 170,000 clones listed, about 85% are singletons.

Sequencing input: peripheral blood. The sequence was obtained from a man aged 60 to 69 with COVID-19, enrolled during active disease. The V call is TRBV6-5, the J call TRBJ2-3; TRBD1 is a possible D gene (6 bases). CDR3 nucleotides: TGTGCCAGCAGTTACACTACAGGGACGGTGGGGCAGTATTTT. Amino acid sequence: CASSYTTGTVGQYF.